This is a list of T cell receptor beta chains from one sample in a study of early T cells in non-severe SARS-CoV-2 infection. TCRdb re-derived calls from the 5' RACE reads in MiXCR, one entry per CDR3 protein. Altogether some 110,000 distinct CDR3 sequences are present, approximately 15% being singletons, with the ten largest covering about a fifth. Sequences were obtained from whole blood. All receptors derive from an adult who was a healthcare worker with PCR-confirmed SARS-CoV-2 infection or an uninfected control (not recorded which). The CDR3 runs from the conserved cysteine through the conserved F or W. A D gene is named only where the DNA matches it firmly. Clone size is shown for a subset of rows, as once, few, many or a class of expanded clone.

CDR3 DNA	CDR3 protein	CDR3 length	clone size	J gene	V gene	D gene
TGTGCCAGCAGTACCCACAATGAGCAGTTCTTC	CASSTHNEQFF	11	few	TRBJ2-1	TRBV6-5	-
TGTGCCAGCAGCTTAGGTCCCCGCCAGGCGGCAGATACGCAGTATTTT	CASSLGPRQAADTQYF	16	many	TRBJ2-3	TRBV11-3	-
TGTGCCAGCAGCTTAGTCGGGACAGGAGGCGGGACCGGGGAGCTGTTTTTT	CASSLVGTGGGTGELFF	17	-	TRBJ2-2	TRBV7-6	TRBD1
TGTGCCATCGCCCCGGGACAACGCTCCTACGAGCAGTACTTC	CAIAPGQRSYEQYF	14	few	TRBJ2-7	TRBV10-3	-
TGCGCCAGCAGCCGCGCACAGGGAATCTACGAGCAGTACTTC	CASSRAQGIYEQYF	14	-	TRBJ2-7	TRBV5-1	-
TGTGCCAGCAGAGGGGACTCCTGGGGGACCATATATTTT	CASRGDSWGTIYF	13	-	TRBJ1-3	TRBV6-5	-
TGTGCCAGCAGCTCGACGGGACCCAATGGCTACACCTTC	CASSSTGPNGYTF	13	many	TRBJ1-2	TRBV7-9	-
TGTGCCAGCAGCGCGTCTCGGTACACCGGGGAGCTGTTTTTT	CASSASRYTGELFF	14	-	TRBJ2-2	TRBV9	-
TGCAGCGTATTTGACCCAGATACGCAGTATTTT	CSVFDPDTQYF	11	-	TRBJ2-3	TRBV29-1	-
TGTGCCAGCAGTTCTCGTTGGGGTAACACTGAAGCTTTCTTT	CASSSRWGNTEAFF	14	many	TRBJ1-1	TRBV7-8	-
TGTGCCAGCAGTATAGGGGGTAGTAATGAAAAACTGTTTTTT	CASSIGGSNEKLFF	14	-	TRBJ1-4	TRBV7-2	-
TGTGCCAGCAGCCTAGGGACTAGCGGGGCCTCCTACGAGCAGTACTTC	CASSLGTSGASYEQYF	16	many	TRBJ2-7	TRBV5-4	TRBD2
TGTGCCAGCAGCCTGGGGGGGGATACGCAGTATTTT	CASSLGGDTQYF	12	many	TRBJ2-3	TRBV11-2	TRBD2
TGTGCCAGCTCACCACCGTACGGGAGGGACACTGAAGCTTTCTTT	CASSPPYGRDTEAFF	15	-	TRBJ1-1	TRBV18	-
TGTCCCAGCAGCGCTTTTACCGGGACAGGGAGGCACAATGAGCAGTTCTTC	CPSSAFTGTGRHNEQFF	17	-	TRBJ2-1	TRBV7-9	TRBD1
TGCGCCAGCATGAGGGGGGCCGGGGAGCTGTTTTTT	CASMRGAGELFF	12	-	TRBJ2-2	TRBV5-1	-
TGTGCCAGTAGTATAATGAGCAGCAATCAGCCCCAGCATTTT	CASSIMSSNQPQHF	14	few	TRBJ1-5	TRBV19	-
TGTGCCAGTTTTACCCAGGGGCGAGGGGAAAAACTGTTTTTT	CASFTQGRGEKLFF	14	-	TRBJ1-4	TRBV5-8	-
TGTGCCAGCAGCCCCATAGCGGGGGCGTTTGAGACCCAGTACTTC	CASSPIAGAFETQYF	15	many	TRBJ2-5	TRBV7-3	TRBD2
TGTGCCAGCAGTATCGATCTGAACACTGAAGCTTTCTTT	CASSIDLNTEAFF	13	-	TRBJ1-1	TRBV7-7	-
TGTGCCTGGAGTGCGTATTTGTTGGAAGCTTTCTTT	CAWSAYLLEAFF	12	many	TRBJ1-1	TRBV30	-
TGTGCCAGCAGCGGATCGAGCCTAGCGGGGGTCAATGAGCAGTTCTTC	CASSGSSLAGVNEQFF	16	many	TRBJ2-1	TRBV3-1	TRBD2
TGCAGCGTTGACCATTCTAGCACAGATACGCAGTATTTT	CSVDHSSTDTQYF	13	-	TRBJ2-3	TRBV29-1	-
TGTGCCAGCAGCCCTCGGGACAGGGGTTCAGGGAATGAGCAGTTCTTC	CASSPRDRGSGNEQFF	16	-	TRBJ2-1	TRBV5-4	TRBD1
TGTGCCGGCAGTTCTGAGGGGAAAGCTTTCTTT	CAGSSEGKAFF	11	-	TRBJ1-1	TRBV6-5	-
TGTGCCATCTCGGGACTAGCAGCTAGCTCTGGGGCCAACGTCCTGACTTTC	CAISGLAASSGANVLTF	17	-	TRBJ2-6	TRBV10-3	TRBD2
TGTGCCAGCAGGTATGGACGGTACACTGAAGCTTTCTTT	CASRYGRYTEAFF	13	-	TRBJ1-1	TRBV7-9	-
TGTGCCTGGAATAGCGGAGCAGGGTATATAGCTTTCTTT	CAWNSGAGYIAFF	13	few	TRBJ1-1	TRBV30	-
TGTGCCAGCAGCCAGACTAGCGGGGGCTACAATGAGCAGTTCTTC	CASSQTSGGYNEQFF	15	-	TRBJ2-1	TRBV7-3	TRBD2
TGTGCCAGCACCTTAAGAGAGGGGTTGGGAGCTTTCTTT	CASTLREGLGAFF	13	-	TRBJ1-1	TRBV3-1	-
TGTGCCAGCAGCACCCTCAGGGGGCCCTACGAGCAGTACTTC	CASSTLRGPYEQYF	14	-	TRBJ2-7	TRBV13	TRBD1
TGCAGTGCTAGTCCTCTCCTAGCGGGGGCAGAGACCCAGTACTTC	CSASPLLAGAETQYF	15	few	TRBJ2-5	TRBV20-1	TRBD2
TGTGCCAGCAGCCAACGGGGTAGGGCCCCTTCACCCCTCCATTTT	CASSQRGRAPSPLHF	15	-	TRBJ1-6	TRBV13	-
TGTGCCAGCAGTGGAGCTAGCACAGATACGCAGTATTTT	CASSGASTDTQYF	13	-	TRBJ2-3	TRBV12-3/TRBV12-4	-
TGTGCCAGCAGTTTTACAGGGAACTATGGCTACACCTTC	CASSFTGNYGYTF	13	-	TRBJ1-2	TRBV6-2/TRBV6-3	-
TGTGCCAGCGGCGGGGGGACCGTCCAAGAGACCCAGTACTTC	CASGGGTVQETQYF	14	-	TRBJ2-5	TRBV2	TRBD2
TGTGCCAGCAGCTTCGGGTCTCTGGAGACCCAGTACTTC	CASSFGSLETQYF	13	-	TRBJ2-5	TRBV2	-
TGCAGTGCTACTGGCGGGGGGATGGCCCAGTACTTC	CSATGGGMAQYF	12	-	TRBJ2-5	TRBV20-1	TRBD2
TGTGCCTGGAGTGTAGGACTAAATAATGAGCAGTTCTTC	CAWSVGLNNEQFF	13	-	TRBJ2-1	TRBV30	-